This TCR beta chain was identified in a study of metastatic and nonmetastatic thyroid tumors. Study-wide context: From malignant and benign thyroid patients, repertoires in blood and in tumor or nodule tissue were compared. Study findings and constraints: It was reportedly found that TCR beta diversity was significantly higher in malignant thyroid tumors than in benign nodules, a difference seen in both blood and tumor samples.

In this sample, this clone turned up many times. Its antigen is not known. Per the authors' pipeline: What underpinned the distant-metastasis classifier for papillary thyroid cancer was the set of CDR3 differences across clinicopathological groups. From the PCR reads, TCRdb re-called clones with MiXCR. TCRdb's processing, not the authors' own work, is the source of the V and J calls. The data contain tens of thousands of clones, 17% of them singletons. No patient had received any treatment before thyroid surgery. The origin of this receptor is a female donor with papillary thyroid cancer or a benign thyroid nodule (not recorded which). Some clones in this sample may be carry-over from other donors' samples. The sample consisted of tumor tissue.

The DNA for the CDR3 is TGCGCCAGCAGCCAGACCTTGGGACAGGGAGGGAAACTGTTTTTT. It is translated as CASSQTLGQGGKLFF. The V gene is TRBV5-1, the J gene TRBJ1-4; TRBD1 matches 9 bases. V gave up 4 bases and J gave up 11 bases; unmatched junction bases: 12. The length of the CDR3 is 15 residues. Germline CDR1 SGHRS, CDR2 YFSETQ.